Shown below are 19 T cell receptor beta chains from a single sample sequenced in a study of T cell clonality in common variable immunodeficiency. Study-wide results and caveats: Common variable immunodeficiency TCR beta sequences reportedly had fewer deletions and N-nucleotide insertions.

TCRdb's table, derived via immunoSEQ multiplex PCR, lists solely in-frame clones and lacks some. The data list about 23,000 clones, none observed once; roughly 9.6% falls to the top ten. These TCRs' antigens remain unknown. Specimen: peripheral blood mononuclear cells. The origin of the receptors is a human donor with common variable immunodeficiency.

This clone was detected only a few times. The sequence runs out 3 residues before the end of the CDR3; the remainder is reconstructed from the germline J gene. The rearrangement links TRBV20-1 to TRBJ2-5; TRBD2 aligns across 12 bases. Per germline, CDR1 DFQATT and CDR2 SNEGSKA (reference sequence). With 7 bases clipped from V and 4 bases from J, the junction kept 7 bases outside the gene matches. The CDR3 loop spans 14 amino acids. The CDR3 bases that were read are TGCAGTGTTCCTAGCGGGGGGGCTCGAGAGACC. Translating gives CSVPSGGARET. In full, the CDR3 is CSVPSGGARETQYF.

This clone was seen repeatedly, ten times or more. The read halts 3 residues ahead of the CDR3 end, with the missing end drawn from the germline J gene. This sequence joins TRBV24-1 and TRBJ1-2; 12 nucleotides align to TRBD1. Germline CDR1 is KGHDR and CDR2 is SFDVKD. There are 15 residues in the CDR3. The ends lost 4 bases at V and 7 bases at J; junction bases unmatched: 6. The sequenced CDR3 bases are TGTGCCACCAGTGACCCGGGACAGGGGGCATCTGGC. Its translation: CATSDPGQGASG. The whole CDR3 reads CATSDPGQGASGYTF.

About this clone: The read falls 3 residues short of the CDR3 end, and the missing part is taken from the germline J gene. The V and J genes are TRBV5-1 and TRBJ2-5; possible D gene TRBD1, 5 bases. Trimming shortened V by 0 bases and J by 7 bases, and 7 bases separated the two germline ends. The CDR3 sequence is 12 residues long. Germline V CDR1 and CDR2: SGHRS, YFSETQ. CDR3 in amino acids: CASSLAQGTQYF. CDR3 DNA, as far as it was read: TGCGCCAGCAGCTTGGCGCAGGGGACC.

This clone has only a few counts. The CDR3 is cut off 3 residues early in the read; its end comes from the germline J gene. Other DNA sequences from this sample encode an identical CDR3 as well. This rearrangement joins TRBV19 to TRBJ1-5; TRBD1 aligns across 9 bases. In germline, CDR1 is LNHDA, CDR2 SQIVND (reference sequence). V lost 3 bases to trimming and J lost 7 bases; unmatched junction nucleotides: 7. The CDR3 runs 15 residues. Here the CDR3 reads CASSISGQGQQPQHF. CDR3 DNA, as far as it was read: TGTGCCAGTAGTATTTCGGGACAGGGTCAGCAGCCC. Full variable domain (remainder filled in from reference TRBV19 and TRBJ1-5): DGGITQSPKYLFRKEGQNVTLSCEQNLNHDAMYWYRQDPGQGLRLIYYSQIVNDFQKGDIAEGYSVSREKKESFPLTVTSAQKNPTAFYLCASSISGQGQQPQHFGDGTRLSIL.

Comment on this clone: The read ends 3 residues shy of where the CDR3 ends; the end is completed using the germline J gene. The V call is TRBV18, the J call TRBJ1-5; D is unclear. Per the germline V gene, CDR1 is KGHSH and CDR2 is LQKENI. The CDR3 runs to 14 residues. Deletions cut 2 bases from V and 0 bases from J, with 5 bases between. CDR3 DNA (partial): TGTGCCAGCTCACCAAGCAATAGCAATCAGCCC. It is translated as CASSPSNSNQP. The full CDR3 protein reads CASSPSNSNQPQHF.

This clone was seen more than once but under ten times. The read ends 3 residues shy of where the CDR3 ends; the end is completed using the germline J gene. V is TRBV5-1 and J is TRBJ1-3; D is ambiguous. The CDR3 has 14 amino acids. V lost 4 bases and J 2 bases, leaving 10 bases between the germline ends. Germline assignment: CDR1 SGHRS and CDR2 YFSETQ. The chain's CDR3 is CASSLDSTGNTIYF. The CDR3 bases that were read are TGCGCCAGCAGCCTGGACTCGACTGGAAACACC.

This clone was seen many times. The missing CDR3 end, 3 residues past where the read stops, is filled in from the germline J gene. The genes are TRBV2 and TRBJ1-1, with D hard to call. Germline V CDR1 and CDR2: SNHLY, FYNNEI. V shed 8 bases and J shed 0 bases, with 10 bases lying between them. The CDR3 totals 13 residues. CDR3 residues: CASVAEVNTEAFF. CDR3 DNA, as far as it was read: TGTGCCAGCGTTGCTGAGGTGAACACTGAA.

This clone is medium-sized within its sample. The CDR3 end is not reached by the read, which stops 3 residues before it; the germline J gene fills it in. The chain is built from TRBV6-4 and TRBJ2-1, with 7 bases lining up with TRBD2. V was clipped by 5 bases and J by 8 bases; unmatched bases: 9. CDR1 and CDR2 (germline): MRHNA, SNTAGT. The CDR3 spans 14 residues. CDR3 sequence: CASSRYAGEYEQFF. CDR3 bases read: TGTGCCAGCAGTCGGTATGCGGGAGAATATGAG.

As concerns this clone: The read terminates 3 residues ahead of where the CDR3 ends, so the germline J gene completes it. V usage is TRBV30 and J usage is TRBJ2-6, with TRBD1 as a possible D gene (6 bases). V lost 5 bases and J 7 bases, leaving 12 bases between the germline ends. The CDR3 loop spans 13 amino acids. Per the germline V gene, CDR1 is GTSNPN and CDR2 is SVGIG (reference sequence). The CDR3 spells CAWQRGRANVLTF. The covered CDR3 bases are TGTGCCTGGCAGAGGGGGAGAGCCAACGTC.

On this clone itself: The read ends 3 residues shy of where the CDR3 ends; the end is completed using the germline J gene. V gene TRBV23-1 combines with J gene TRBJ1-2, with 9 bases that match TRBD1. TRBV23-1 is known as an ORF, though its function is uncertain. V was clipped by 7 bases and J by 2 bases; unmatched bases: 8. The CDR3 extends over 15 amino acids. The CDR3 bases that were read are TGCGCCAGCACTCCCCGGGACAGGGAGAACTATGGC. It yields the protein CASTPRDRENYG. The whole CDR3 sequence reads CASTPRDRENYGYTF.

Note on this clone: The read gets to within 3 residues of the CDR3 end, and the germline J gene fills in the rest. The chain employs TRBV19 and TRBJ1-1; TRBD1 matches 10 bases. This CDR3 region has 13 residues. Germline V lookup: CDR1 LNHDA, CDR2 SQIVND (reference sequence). The ends lost 6 bases at V and 5 bases at J; junction bases unmatched: 3. The sequenced part of the CDR3 DNA is TGTGCCAGTAGCGGACAGGGGGGTACTGAA. Its translation is CASSGQGGTE. The entire CDR3 protein is CASSGQGGTEAFF.

This clone has only a few counts. With the read ending 3 residues before the CDR3 end, the germline J gene is used to fill in that end. V and J are TRBV2 and TRBJ1-6; 7 bases align to TRBD1. Germline CDR1 is SNHLY and CDR2 is FYNNEI. The V segment lost 6 bases and the J segment 5 bases; nucleotides outside the gene matches: 7. This CDR3 is built from 15 residues. The sequenced CDR3 bases are TGTGCCAGCAGGTACAGGGGAAGCAATAATTCACCC. Its translation is CASRYRGSNNSP. The full CDR3 reads CASRYRGSNNSPLHF.

Concerning this clone: The CDR3 end is not reached by the read, which stops 3 residues before it; the germline J gene fills it in. The chain employs TRBV19 and TRBJ1-1; 9 nucleotides match TRBD1. Losses at the gene ends were 7 bases for V and 6 bases for J; bases not matched to a gene: 9. Germline lookup yields CDR1 LNHDA and CDR2 SQIVND (reference sequence). This CDR3 spans 14 amino acids. Partial CDR3 DNA: TGTGCCAGTATCCCCGACAGGGGGGGCGCTGAA. As protein: CASIPDRGGAE. In full, the CDR3 reads CASIPDRGGAEAFF.

The sample holds a few counts of this clone. The CDR3 is cut off 3 residues early in the read; its end comes from the germline J gene. The V and J genes are TRBV13 and TRBJ2-1, with 8 bases identical to TRBD2. Germline assignment: CDR1 PRHDT and CDR2 FYEKMQ (reference sequence). This CDR3 contains 15 residues. V lost 5 bases to trimming and J lost 9 bases; unmatched junction nucleotides: 12. CDR3 DNA (partial): TGTGCCAGCAGCGTCCGCGCGGGAGGCCGGGGTGAG. Translating gives CASSVRAGGRGE. The whole CDR3 region reads CASSVRAGGRGEQFF.

This clone was detected only a few times. The missing CDR3 end, 3 residues past where the read stops, is filled in from the germline J gene. J is TRBJ1-4 and V is TRBV18; 8 positions agree with TRBD1. The CDR3 is made up of 15 amino acids. Looked up from germline, CDR1 is KGHSH and CDR2 is LQKENI. The junction had 10 bases not matched to a gene; V was cut back by 5 bases and J by 8 bases. This CDR3 is CASSAGGTGKEKLFF. The DNA read from the CDR3 is TGTGCCAGCTCAGCCGGCGGGACAGGAAAGGAAAAA.

This clone was observed at least ten times. The read gets to within 3 residues of the CDR3 end, and the germline J gene fills in the rest. The chain links TRBV29-1 to TRBJ2-7; D gene uncertain. The V and J ends lost 6 bases and 0 bases respectively, with 12 bases between them. The CDR3 is 13 amino acids. Germline CDR1 and CDR2: SQVTM and ANQGSEA. The part of the CDR3 DNA that was read is TGCAGCGTGGCCATGGTCAGCTCCTACGAG. This sequence encodes CSVAMVSSYE. The full CDR3 protein is CSVAMVSSYEQYF.

Only a few counts were recorded for this clone. From the germline J gene comes the end of the CDR3, since the read stops 3 residues before it. The genes are TRBV30 and TRBJ1-1; D is ambiguous. The CDR3 has 17 amino acids. The V end lost 0 bases, the J end lost 1 base, and 18 bases lay between the germline ends. CDR1 is GTSNPN, CDR2 SVGIG, per germline (reference sequence). CDR3 bases read: TGTGCCTGGAGTGTCCCCCCCCCGCGGAGTAAGAACACTGAA. This encodes CAWSVPPPRSKNTE. The complete CDR3 protein is CAWSVPPPRSKNTEAFF.

Only a few counts were recorded for this clone. The read terminates 3 residues ahead of where the CDR3 ends, so the germline J gene completes it. This chain connects TRBV30 to TRBJ1-4, with 9 bases fitting TRBD1. Germline V gives CDR1 GTSNPN, CDR2 SVGIG (reference sequence). After removal of 7 bases from V and 5 bases from J, the junction contained 8 bases not matched to a gene. The length of the CDR3 is 14 residues. The CDR3 here is CASTPGTGNEKLFF. The sequenced part of the CDR3 DNA is TGTGCCTCTACCCCCGGGACAGGGAATGAAAAA.

In its sample, this clone was seen a few times. The CDR3 end lies 3 residues beyond the end of the read and is filled in from the germline J gene. V usage is TRBV30 and J usage is TRBJ2-7; tentative D call: TRBD2 (5 bases). CDR1 GTSNPN and CDR2 SVGIG come from the germline V gene (reference sequence). The CDR3 is 12 amino acids. CDR3 loop: CAWAGVSYEQYF. CDR3 DNA (partial): TGTGCGTGGGCCGGGGTCTCCTACGAG.